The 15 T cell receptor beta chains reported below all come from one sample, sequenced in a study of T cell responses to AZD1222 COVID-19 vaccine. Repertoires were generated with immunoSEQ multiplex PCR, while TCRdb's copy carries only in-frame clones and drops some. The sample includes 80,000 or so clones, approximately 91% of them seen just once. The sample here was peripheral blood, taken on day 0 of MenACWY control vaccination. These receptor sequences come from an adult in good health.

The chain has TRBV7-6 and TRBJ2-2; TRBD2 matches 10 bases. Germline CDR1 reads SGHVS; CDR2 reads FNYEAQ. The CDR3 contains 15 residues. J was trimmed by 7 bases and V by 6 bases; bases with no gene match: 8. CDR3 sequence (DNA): TGTGCCAGCAGACCAAGCGGGGGGGCCGTCGGGGAGCTGTTTTTT. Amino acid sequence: CASRPSGGAVGELFF. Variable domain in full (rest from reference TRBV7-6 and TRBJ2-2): GAGVSQSPRYKVTKRGQDVALRCDPISGHVSLYWYRQALGQGPEFLTYFNYEAQQDKSGLPNDRFSAERPEGSISTLTIQRTEQRDSAMYRCASRPSGGAVGELFFGEGSRLTVL.

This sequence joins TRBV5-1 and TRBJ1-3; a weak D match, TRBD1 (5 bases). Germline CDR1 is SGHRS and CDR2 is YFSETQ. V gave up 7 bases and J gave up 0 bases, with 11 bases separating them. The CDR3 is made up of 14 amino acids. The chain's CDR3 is CASGGGDSGNTIYF. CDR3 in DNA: TGCGCCAGCGGCGGGGGGGACTCTGGAAACACCATATATTTT.

The CDR3 region is CASSPQTRLAGASTDTQYF. In nucleotides, the CDR3 is TGCGCCAGCAGCCCACAAACCAGGCTAGCGGGGGCCAGCACAGATACGCAGTATTTT. The chain recombines TRBV5-1 with TRBJ2-3, with 10 positions matching TRBD2. Germline lookup yields CDR1 SGHRS and CDR2 YFSETQ. This CDR3 has 19 amino acids. The V and J ends lost 4 bases and 0 bases, in that order; junction bases with no gene match: 14.

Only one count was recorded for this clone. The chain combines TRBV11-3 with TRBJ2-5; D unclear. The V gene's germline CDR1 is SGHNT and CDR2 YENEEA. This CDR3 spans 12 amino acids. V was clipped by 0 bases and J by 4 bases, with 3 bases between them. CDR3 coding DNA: TGTGCCAGCAGCTTAGATGTAGAGACCCAGTACTTC. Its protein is CASSLDVETQYF.

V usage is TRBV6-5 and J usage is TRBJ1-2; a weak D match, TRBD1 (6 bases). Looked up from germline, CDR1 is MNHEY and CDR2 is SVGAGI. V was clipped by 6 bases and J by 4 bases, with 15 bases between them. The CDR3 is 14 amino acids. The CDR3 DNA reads TGTGCCAGCAGACCCCGACAGGAAACCTATGGCTACACCTTC. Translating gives CASRPRQETYGYTF.

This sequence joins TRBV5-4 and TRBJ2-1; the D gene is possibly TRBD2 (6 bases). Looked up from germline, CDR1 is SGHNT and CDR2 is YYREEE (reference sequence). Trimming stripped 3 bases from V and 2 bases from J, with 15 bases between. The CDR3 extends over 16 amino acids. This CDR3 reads CASSSRVGGAYNEQFF. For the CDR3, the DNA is TGTGCCAGCAGCTCTCGGGTCGGGGGAGCCTACAATGAGCAGTTCTTC.

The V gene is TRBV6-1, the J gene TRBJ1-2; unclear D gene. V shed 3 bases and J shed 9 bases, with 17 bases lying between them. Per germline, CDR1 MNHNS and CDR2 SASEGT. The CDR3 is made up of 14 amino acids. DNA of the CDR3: TGTGCCAGCAGTGAGGGAACGGGCGTTACTCGCTACACCTTC. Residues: CASSEGTGVTRYTF.

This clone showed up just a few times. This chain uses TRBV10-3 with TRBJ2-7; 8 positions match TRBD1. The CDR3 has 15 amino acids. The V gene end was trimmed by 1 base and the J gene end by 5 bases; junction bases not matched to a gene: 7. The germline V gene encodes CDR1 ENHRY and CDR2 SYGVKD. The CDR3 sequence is CAISELGQGLDEQYF. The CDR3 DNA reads TGTGCCATCAGTGAGTTAGGACAGGGTCTCGACGAGCAGTACTTC.

CDR3 residues: CASSFVLGEQFF. Here the CDR3 DNA reads TGTGCCAGCAGCTTCGTCCTGGGTGAGCAGTTCTTC. V usage is TRBV11-1 and J usage is TRBJ2-1; D remains ambiguous. The V end was cut by 3 bases, the J end by 9 bases, with 9 bases between. Looked up from germline, CDR1 is SGHAT and CDR2 is FQDESV (reference sequence). The CDR3 consists of 12 residues.

The DNA of the CDR3 is TGTGCCAGCAGCTCGAGTAGTGTGACGCTTGGATCCTACGAGCAGTACTTC. Protein product: CASSSSSVTLGSYEQYF. The chain carries TRBV7-2 and TRBJ2-7; D remains ambiguous. The V gene's germline CDR1 is SGHTA and CDR2 FQGNSA. V was pared by 4 bases and J by 1 base, with 20 bases between. The CDR3 consists of 17 residues.

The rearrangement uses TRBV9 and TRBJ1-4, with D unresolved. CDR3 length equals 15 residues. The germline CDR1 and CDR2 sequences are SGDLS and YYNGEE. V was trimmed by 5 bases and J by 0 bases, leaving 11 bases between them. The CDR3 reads CASSESITTNEKLFF. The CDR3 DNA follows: TGTGCCAGCAGTGAATCGATTACAACTAATGAAAAACTGTTTTTT.

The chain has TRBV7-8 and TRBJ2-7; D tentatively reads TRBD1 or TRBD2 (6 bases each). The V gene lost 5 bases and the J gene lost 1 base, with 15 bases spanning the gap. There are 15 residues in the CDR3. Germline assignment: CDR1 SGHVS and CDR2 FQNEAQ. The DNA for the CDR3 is TGTGCCAGCAGCAAGAACAGGGACTCTTCCTACGAGCAGTACTTC. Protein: CASSKNRDSSYEQYF. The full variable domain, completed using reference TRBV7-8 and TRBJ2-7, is GAGVSQSPRYKVAKRGQDVALRCDPISGHVSLFWYQQALGQGPEFLTYFQNEAQLDKSGLPSDRFFAERPEGSVSTLKIQRTQQEDSAVYLCASSKNRDSSYEQYFGPGTRLTVT.

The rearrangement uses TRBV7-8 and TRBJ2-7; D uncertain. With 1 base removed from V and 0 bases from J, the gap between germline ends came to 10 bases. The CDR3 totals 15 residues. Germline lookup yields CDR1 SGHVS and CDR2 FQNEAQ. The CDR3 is CASSLEWSGSYEQYF. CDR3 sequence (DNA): TGTGCCAGCAGCTTAGAGTGGTCCGGCTCCTACGAGCAGTACTTC. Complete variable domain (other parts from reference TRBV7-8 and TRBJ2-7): GAGVSQSPRYKVAKRGQDVALRCDPISGHVSLFWYQQALGQGPEFLTYFQNEAQLDKSGLPSDRFFAERPEGSVSTLKIQRTQQEDSAVYLCASSLEWSGSYEQYFGPGTRLTVT.

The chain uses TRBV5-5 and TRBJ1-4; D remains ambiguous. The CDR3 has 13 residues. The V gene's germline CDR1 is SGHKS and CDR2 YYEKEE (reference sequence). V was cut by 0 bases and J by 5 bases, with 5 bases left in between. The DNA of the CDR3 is TGTGCCAGCAGCTTGGGACCCAATGAAAAACTGTTTTTT. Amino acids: CASSLGPNEKLFF.

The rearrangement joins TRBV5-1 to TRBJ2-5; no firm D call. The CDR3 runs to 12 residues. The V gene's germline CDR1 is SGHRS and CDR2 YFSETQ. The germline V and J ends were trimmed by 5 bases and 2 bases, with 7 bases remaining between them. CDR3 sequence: CASSERQETQYF. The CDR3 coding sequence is TGCGCCAGCAGTGAAAGGCAAGAGACCCAGTACTTC.